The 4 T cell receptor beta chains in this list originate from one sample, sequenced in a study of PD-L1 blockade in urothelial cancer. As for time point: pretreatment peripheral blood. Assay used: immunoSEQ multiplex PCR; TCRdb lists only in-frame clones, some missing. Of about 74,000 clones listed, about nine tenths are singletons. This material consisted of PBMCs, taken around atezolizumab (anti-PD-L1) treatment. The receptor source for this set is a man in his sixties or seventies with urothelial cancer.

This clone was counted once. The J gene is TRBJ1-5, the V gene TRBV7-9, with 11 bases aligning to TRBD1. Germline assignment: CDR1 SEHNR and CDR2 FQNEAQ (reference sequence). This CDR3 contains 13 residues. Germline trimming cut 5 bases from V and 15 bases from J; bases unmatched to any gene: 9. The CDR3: CASSTDSGTGGHF. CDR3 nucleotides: TGTGCCAGCAGCACTGACAGTGGGACAGGGGGGCATTTT.

The DNA of the CDR3 is TGCGCCAGCAGCCCAAGGACAGGGCTGACGGAGACCCAGTACTTC. Its translation is CASSPRTGLTETQYF. The chain uses TRBV5-1 and TRBJ2-5, with 8 bases aligning to TRBD1. The CDR3 has 15 amino acids. V gave up 4 bases and J gave up 5 bases; unmatched junction bases: 10. Germline V gene lookup returns CDR1 SGHRS and CDR2 YFSETQ.

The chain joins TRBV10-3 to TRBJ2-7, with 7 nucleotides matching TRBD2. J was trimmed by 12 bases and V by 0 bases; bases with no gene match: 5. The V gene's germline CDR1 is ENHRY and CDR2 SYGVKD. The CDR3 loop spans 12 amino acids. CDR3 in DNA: TGTGCCATCAGTGAGTCGCGGGACTACATGTACTTC. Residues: CAISESRDYMYF.

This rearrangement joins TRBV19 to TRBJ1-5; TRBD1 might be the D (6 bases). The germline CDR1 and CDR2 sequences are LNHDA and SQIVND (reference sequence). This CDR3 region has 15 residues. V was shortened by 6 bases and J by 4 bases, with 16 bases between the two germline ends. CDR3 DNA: TGTGCCAGTAGCCCCCGGGCAGGACAGAATCAGCCCCAGCATTTT. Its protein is CASSPRAGQNQPQHF.